Sequencing of this T cell receptor beta chain was carried out in a study of control samples from healthy donors and cancer patients. CDR1 and CDR2 from the germline V gene are ENHRY and SYGVKD. The CDR3 extends over 15 amino acids. With 4 bases removed from V and 2 bases from J, the gap between germline ends came to 14 bases. The protocol was immunoSEQ multiplex PCR, while the TCRdb copy is restricted to in-frame clones and leaves out a portion. The data show 180,000 or so clones, roughly 93% seen once. The genes are TRBV10-3 and TRBJ1-1; tentative D call: TRBD1 (6 bases). Sequenced sample: blood. The clonotype originates from an older woman in good health. The CDR3 DNA follows: TGTGCCATCAGTGGTTCCGACAGGATAAACACTGAAGCTTTCTTT. Protein product: CAISGSDRINTEAFF.